This T cell receptor beta chain was found in a study of blood T cell repertoires in COVID-19. Study background: Collection of acute and convalescent COVID-19 samples took place in the United States, Italy and Spain. In each case, the material was cDNA or gDNA derived from T cells, B-cell-depleted T cells, or PBMCs.

As originally analysed: Reference gene primer amplification gave nucleated cell count estimates. Profiled with immunoSEQ multiplex PCR; TCRdb holds only in-frame clones, not every one. The V and J calls and the clone size are those of that table, but D and trimming were determined from the DNA. The table records roughly 110,000 clones, roughly 84% of them present only once. The receptor was derived from a human donor in a cohort sampled during active COVID-19. Sample: peripheral blood.

The CDR3 coding sequence is TGTGCCAGCAGACGAACTAGCGTAGCCTACAATGAGCAGTTCTTC. It yields the protein CASRRTSVAYNEQFF. This chain joins TRBV6-5 and TRBJ2-1; 7 nucleotides agree with TRBD2. CDR3 size: 15 residues. Germline CDR1 MNHEY, CDR2 SVGAGI. The V segment lost 6 bases and the J segment 2 bases; nucleotides outside the gene matches: 7.